What follows are 17 T cell receptor beta chains derived from one specimen sequenced in a study of shared clonotypes between healthy human individuals. The protocol was immunoSEQ multiplex PCR, while the TCRdb copy is restricted to in-frame clones and leaves out a portion. The sample holds about 960,000 clones, 76% seen once. Source material: memory CD4+ T cells sorted from blood. Subset specified: CD45RA-negative fraction. The receptors originated from a man aged 18-30 years in good health.

A single count supports this clone. The chain uses TRBV6-5 and TRBJ1-1; TRBD1 aligns across 8 bases. Per germline, CDR1 MNHEY and CDR2 SVGAGI. The CDR3 has 15 residues. The trim removed 7 bases at V and 5 bases at J, leaving 12 bases unmatched. CDR3 protein: CASTSQGAEGTEAFF. Here the CDR3 DNA reads TGTGCCAGCACCTCCCAGGGGGCGGAAGGGACTGAAGCTTTCTTT.

This clone was observed a single time. The V and J genes are TRBV5-1 and TRBJ2-5, with TRBD1 as a possible D gene (6 bases). In germline, CDR1 is SGHRS, CDR2 YFSETQ. Trimming removed 5 bases from V and 1 base from J, with 15 bases in between. The CDR3 is 15 residues long. The chain's CDR3 is CASRLTGSLQETQYF. The CDR3, as DNA: TGCGCCAGCAGGTTGACAGGTTCACTCCAAGAGACCCAGTACTTC.

The V gene is TRBV5-1, the J gene TRBJ2-7; no definite D call. The CDR3 runs 17 residues. CDR1 SGHRS and CDR2 YFSETQ come from the germline V gene. V was clipped by 0 bases and J by 1 base, with 17 bases between them. CDR3 DNA: TGCGCCAGCAGCTTGGGTACAAGAACTTGGGGTTCCTACGAGCAGTACTTC. This gives the protein CASSLGTRTWGSYEQYF.

The J gene is TRBJ2-3, the V gene TRBV19; the D gene is possibly TRBD1 (6 bases). Trimming took off 3 bases at V and 4 bases at J, with 11 bases between the two ends. Looked up from germline, CDR1 is LNHDA and CDR2 is SQIVND (reference sequence). The CDR3 loop spans 14 amino acids. Written as DNA, the CDR3 is TGTGCCAGTAGTATGAGGCAGGGGCCAGATACGCAGTATTTT. It codes for CASSMRQGPDTQYF.

This chain connects TRBV2 to TRBJ2-1; 7 nucleotides match TRBD2. The J segment lost 4 bases and the V segment lost 7 bases, leaving 10 bases of the junction unmatched. Germline V gives CDR1 SNHLY, CDR2 FYNNEI. The CDR3 sequence is 15 residues long. CDR3 coding DNA: TGTGCCAGCACAGTTGGGGGGGAACGTTACAATGAGCAGTTCTTC. It specifies CASTVGGERYNEQFF.

This chain uses TRBV5-1 with TRBJ1-2; TRBD1 might be the D (6 bases). V was shortened by 0 bases and J by 5 bases, with 17 bases between the two germline ends. Germline V lookup: CDR1 SGHRS, CDR2 YFSETQ. The CDR3 has 16 residues. The CDR3 sequence is CASSLGIQGGYYGYTF. Here the CDR3 DNA reads TGCGCCAGCAGCTTGGGAATACAGGGAGGCTATTATGGCTACACCTTC.

As for this clone: Compared with germline, one end of the junction differs, possibly owing to a read error. The chain joins TRBV7-7 to TRBJ2-3; weak D call: TRBD2 (7 bases). The CDR3 consists of 15 residues. The germline V gene encodes CDR1 SSHAT and CDR2 FNYEAQ (reference sequence). CDR3 region: CASSLGGGRTDTQYF. The DNA of the CDR3 is TGTGCTAGCAGCTTAGGCGGGGGCCGGACAGATACGCAGTATTTT. The entire variable domain, with the rest obtained from reference TRBV7-7 and TRBJ2-3, is as follows: GAGVSQSPRYKVTKRGQDVTLRCDPISSHATLYWYQQALGQGPEFLTYFNYEAQPDKSGLPSDRFSAERPEGSISTLTIQRTEQRDSAMYRCASSLGGGRTDTQYFGPGTRLTVL.

There are a few counts of this clone. The rearrangement links TRBV19 to TRBJ1-1; 7 bases are shared with TRBD1. The CDR3 is 13 amino acids. Trimming cost V 9 bases and J 11 bases; bases outside gene matches: 15. Germline V gene data show CDR1 as LNHDA and CDR2 as SQIVND (reference sequence). The CDR3 DNA follows: TGTGCCAGCGAGCCGGGGAGGGGGCGATCGGCTTTCTTT. Translating it yields CASEPGRGRSAFF.

The CDR3 sequence is CASARDSNQPQHF. CDR3 in DNA: TGTGCCAGCGCGCGGGATAGCAATCAGCCCCAGCATTTT. The rearrangement links TRBV7-9 to TRBJ1-5; D ambiguous. The CDR3 covers 13 residues. The germline gives CDR1 SEHNR, CDR2 FQNEAQ (reference sequence). The ends were cut back, 8 bases at V and 0 bases at J, with 8 bases in the middle. The full variable domain, rest sourced from reference TRBV7-9 and TRBJ1-5, is DTGVSQNPRHKITKRGQNVTFRCDPISEHNRLYWYRQTLGQGPEFLTYFQNEAQLEKSRLLSDRFSAERPKGSFSTLEIQRTEQGDSAMYLCASARDSNQPQHFGDGTRLSIL.

The genes are TRBV19 and TRBJ2-7, with D possibly called TRBD1 or TRBD2 (5 bases each). The length of the CDR3 is 13 residues. Germline V gene data show CDR1 as LNHDA and CDR2 as SQIVND (reference sequence). V was clipped by 7 bases and J by 5 bases, with 15 bases between them. This chain's CDR3 is CASNPGRGDEQYF. CDR3 sequence (DNA): TGTGCCAGTAACCCCGGACGGGGCGACGAGCAGTACTTC.

This clone has a handful of counts. CDR3 amino acids: CSVDDSHGYEQYF. The CDR3 DNA follows: TGCAGCGTCGACGACAGCCACGGCTACGAGCAGTACTTC. The chain combines TRBV29-1 with TRBJ2-7; D perhaps matches TRBD1 (5 bases). Trimming took 6 bases from V and 3 from J, leaving 15 bases between them. The CDR3 contains 13 residues. Looked up from germline, CDR1 is SQVTM and CDR2 is ANQGSEA.

This clone was counted between two and nine times. The chain joins TRBV30 to TRBJ1-1; D unresolved. The CDR3 covers 12 residues. Germline CDR1 is GTSNPN and CDR2 is SVGIG (reference sequence). V lost 0 bases and J lost 0, with 2 bases in between. CDR3 sequence: CAWSVLNTEAFF. The CDR3, as DNA: TGTGCCTGGAGTGTACTGAACACTGAAGCTTTCTTT.

This chain joins TRBV10-3 and TRBJ1-2; 10 bases are a match to TRBD1. The germline CDR1 and CDR2 sequences are ENHRY and SYGVKD. The CDR3 is 13 amino acids. V dropped 7 bases and J dropped 4; count of bases not matched to a gene: 3. The CDR3 DNA sequence: TGTGCCATCAATGGGGACAGGGGCTATGGCTACACCTTC. This sequence encodes CAINGDRGYGYTF.

This clone was seen a single time. The V gene is TRBV5-1, the J gene TRBJ2-3; no firm D call. Per germline, CDR1 SGHRS and CDR2 YFSETQ. V was trimmed by 1 base and J by 5 bases, leaving 8 bases between them. The CDR3 contains 13 residues. CDR3 nucleotides: TGCGCCAGCAGCTTGTATCTAGGAGATACGCAGTATTTT. Translation gives CASSLYLGDTQYF.

This clone appeared once. The rearrangement links TRBV29-1 to TRBJ1-1; TRBD1 might be the D (5 bases). The CDR3 has 14 amino acids. V gave up 3 bases and J gave up 0 bases, with 11 bases separating them. CDR1 is SQVTM and CDR2 is ANQGSEA in the germline V gene. The CDR3 protein is CSVEGQALNTEAFF. The CDR3 DNA reads TGCAGCGTTGAGGGGCAGGCGCTGAACACTGAAGCTTTCTTT.

The chain links TRBV27 to TRBJ2-2; a weak D match, TRBD1 (6 bases). The germline V and J ends were trimmed by 2 bases and 6 bases, with 10 bases remaining between them. The CDR3 is made up of 14 amino acids. Germline CDR1 reads MNHEY; CDR2 reads SMNVEV (reference sequence). The CDR3 is CASSLRAGAGELFF. DNA of the CDR3: TGTGCCAGCAGTTTAAGGGCAGGGGCCGGGGAGCTGTTTTTT.

This clone was counted between two and nine times. This chain links TRBV5-1 with TRBJ2-3; D is unresolved. The germline V and J ends were trimmed by 4 bases and 0 bases, with 9 bases remaining between them. The germline V gene encodes CDR1 SGHRS and CDR2 YFSETQ. This CDR3 spans 14 amino acids. The CDR3 loop reads CASSPRVSTDTQYF. The CDR3 DNA sequence: TGCGCCAGCAGCCCACGGGTTAGCACAGATACGCAGTATTTT. The complete variable domain, with remaining parts taken from reference TRBV5-1 and TRBJ2-3, reads KAGVTQTPRYLIKTRGQQVTLSCSPISGHRSVSWYQQTPGQGLQFLFEYFSETQRNKGNFPGRFSGRQFSNSRSEMNVSTLELGDSALYLCASSPRVSTDTQYFGPGTRLTVL.